A selection of T cell receptor beta chains follows, all from one sample in a study of CD4 T cells in relation to SARS-CoV-2 and coronaviruses. Antigens of these TCRs are unknown. The repertoire was sequenced with immunoSEQ multiplex PCR; TCRdb's copy has only in-frame clones and lacks some. The table shows some 16,000 clones, with roughly 85% occurring only once. Sequenced material: CD4+ T cells from PBMCs, cultured in vitro. The receptor set was obtained from a human donor in good health. CDR3s include the opening cysteine and the closing phenylalanine or tryptophan. A D gene is named only where the DNA matches it firmly. The size of a clone is reported for some rows only, either as once, few or many, or as a class for expanded clones.

>12|TRBV27|NA|NA|TRBJ1-4
TGTGCCAGCGGGTGGCTCGGAGAAAAACTGTTTTTT
CASGWLGEKLFF
>16|TRBV5-1|NA|medium-sized|TRBJ2-1
TGCGCCAGCAGCTGGGGGAATAGCGGTGGGAACAATGAGCAGTTCTTC
CASSWGNSGGNNEQFF
>16|TRBV5-1|NA|NA|TRBJ1-2
TGCGCCAGCAGCTCTACCCAAGACATCGGGCTTCGTGGCTACACCTTC
CASSSTQDIGLRGYTF
>13|TRBV20-1|NA|few|TRBJ1-3
TGCAGTGCTAGTGTGACCTCTGGAAACACCATATATTTT
CSASVTSGNTIYF
>15|TRBV7-3|NA|NA|TRBJ2-1
TGTGCCAGCAGCTCCGGCCGGCAGGCCTACAATGAGCAGTTCTTC
CASSSGRQAYNEQFF
>15|TRBV28|TRBD1|NA|TRBJ1-2
TGTGCCAGCAGTTTGGCCGGACAGGGGTTGGGGGGCTACACCTTC
CASSLAGQGLGGYTF
>16|TRBV14|TRBD2|NA|TRBJ2-7
TGTGCCAGCAGCCCGCCGGGGGGGGCCATTTCCTACGAGCAGTACTTC
CASSPPGGAISYEQYF
>14|TRBV15|TRBD1|NA|TRBJ2-7
TGTGCCACCAGCAGAGGAGACAGGGGCTACGAGCAGTACTTC
CATSRGDRGYEQYF
>14|TRBV9|TRBD1|NA|TRBJ1-1
TGTGCCAGCACCACCGGGACAGGGGGAGTATCGGCTTTCTTT
CASTTGTGGVSAFF
>13|TRBV12-3/TRBV12-4|NA|NA|TRBJ2-2
TGTGCCAGCGGAACTACAGGGATTGGGGAGCTGTTTTTT
CASGTTGIGELFF
>13|TRBV6-1|NA|NA|TRBJ2-7
TGTGCCAGCAGTGAATACTCTTCCTACGAGCAGTACTTC
CASSEYSSYEQYF
>15|TRBV4-2|TRBD2|NA|TRBJ2-1
TGTGCCAGCAGCCAAAAAAAACTAGCGGGAGGCGAGCAGTTCTTC
CASSQKKLAGGEQFF
>15|TRBV3-1/TRBV3-2|TRBD2|NA|TRBJ2-3
TGTGCCAGCAGCCAAGATGGCCTAGCGGAGAGGCCGCAGTATTTT
CASSQDGLAERPQYF
>14|TRBV7-9|NA|NA|TRBJ2-7
TGTGCCAGCAGCTTAGGGCGGGACGCTGTCGAGCAGTACTTC
CASSLGRDAVEQYF
>16|TRBV27|TRBD1|once|TRBJ2-7
TGTGCCAGCAGTCCCCTTCCCGGGACAGGGCGTTCCGAGCAGTACTTC
CASSPLPGTGRSEQYF
>16|TRBV19|TRBD2|NA|TRBJ2-1
TGTGCCAGTAGTATTGGTAGCGGGTTAGAAGACAATGAGCAGTTCTTC
CASSIGSGLEDNEQFF
>14|TRBV2|NA|NA|TRBJ1-1
TGTGCCAGCAGTGTTTTGGGGACGAACACTGAAGCTTTCTTT
CASSVLGTNTEAFF